This T cell receptor (beta chain) emerged from a study of CD8 T cells in acute hepatitis C reinfection (dated by TCRdb to 2020 to 2023). At the level of the whole study: The TCRbeta repertoire of CD8+ T cells specific for the HCV NS3-1073 epitope was profiled during acute infection and after viral clearance. Paired acute and follow-up samples were contributed by four spontaneous resolvers. Here is what the overall study found, with its caveats: Preferential use of the TRBV04 and TRBV06 gene families was observed in all groups, and this preferential usage was not explained by overrepresentation in the naive pool. NS3-1073 specific cells were too rare to sort in chronically infected subjects, so no follow-up repertoires exist for those subjects. CDR3 sequences shared with other epitopes were rare, and differing sequencing approaches may have limited exact matching. Some 13 public clonotypes were found regardless of outcome; one public clonotype used V04-02/J02-02. NS3-1073 specific repertoires were highly diverse, with no significant diversity differences between acute resolver, follow-up resolver and acute chronic samples. Because bulk sequencing covered only the TCRbeta chain, the alphabeta pairing of public clonotypes could not be determined.

This specimen's time point label, per the study, means: naive CD8 control sorted from an acute-time-point sample. Enrolled in the Montreal Hepatitis C Cohort (HEPCO) in Canada, the donors were people who inject drugs, and these donors were followed every 3 months. Acute primary HCV infection was defined as a positive HCV RNA or antibody test that came after a negative test within the prior 24 weeks. Antibodies against CD3, CD8 and CD45RO were used for surface staining, and dead cells were excluded with an aqua fixable dye. The cohort also had several subjects who developed chronic infection, defined as being HCV RNA positive at 24 weeks. Frozen stocks of peripheral blood mononuclear cells were first thawed, after which negative isolation of CD8+ T cells was carried out using the MACS CD8+ T cell Isolation Kit. Cells were sorted on a BD FACSAria II cell sorter. Genomic DNA was extracted from the FACS-sorted cells, and the TCRbeta chains were sequenced by the commercial immunoSEQ service. Concerning the study's data processing: The repertoire data were analyzed using ImmunoSEQ Analyzer software v3.0 and R v3.5.1. Sequences containing stop codons or out-of-frame rearrangements were removed, so only productive rearrangements were analyzed. The sequencing provider supplied the Simpson diversity, Shannon entropy, CDR3 length and nucleotide addition metrics. Clonotypes were grouped by frequency as dominant, sub-dominant, low or lowest abundance, and most analyses excluded clonotypes below 0.1%. A CDR3 amino acid clonotype was called public when found in at least two subjects at a cumulative frequency of at least 0.5%. Here the immuneACCESS table is served through TCRdb, limited to in-frame sequences with V and J called. Missing clones are a known gap in these copies; in checked studies unresolved V genes cover under half, and the rest lacks a known reason. V, J and clone size are those of that table, while D and trimming were read from the DNA. For this sample there are some 38,000 clones; around 87% appear just once. The leading ten clones occupy 0.4% to 0.5% of the sample.

This clone was detected only once. Its antigen remains undetermined. Per-base qualities were not stored, and no clone one base away is much larger. The germline V gene (reference sequence) supplies CDR1 MNHEY and CDR2 SMNVEV. Reading from cysteine to phenylalanine, the CDR3 counts 13 amino acids. Only CDR3 DNA is held: 39 bases, read in frame from base 1. Rearrangement joined TRBV27 to TRBJ2-5, with TRBD2 matching 8 junction bases. The J call could be wrong; TRBJ2-7 is a better fit for the DNA end. The sequenced sample consisted of naive CD8+ T cells from PBMCs. The cell subset or site label for this specimen denotes: sorted total naive CD45RO-negative CD8+ T cells. The clonotype was recovered from a man in his thirties or forties with chronic hepatitis C. The CDR3: CASSPREGYEQYF. The DNA sequence is as follows: TGTGCCAGCAGCCCCCGGGAGGGCTACGAGCAGTACTTC.